This T cell receptor beta chain was documented in a study of T cells in Graves' hyperthyroidism and ophthalmopathy. Graves' hyperthyroidism showing no ophthalmopathy progression within 18 months was considered stable. Not enrolled were patients with uncontrolled infection, other autoimmune disease, pregnancy or lactation. V shed 5 bases and J 3 bases; nucleotides not matched to a gene: 14. Germline V gene lookup returns CDR1 MRHNA and CDR2 SNTAGT. The CDR3 covers 18 residues. A remark on this clonotype: Its cognate antigen is unknown.

RNA transcripts gave rise to amplified TCR beta CDR3 regions. A first-round RT-PCR of the TCR CDR3 used the HTBI primer set. TCRdb fed the multiplex PCR reads into MiXCR, producing one record per CDR3 protein. Seen here are 450,000 to 700,000 distinct CDR3 sequences, about 45% observed once, and the top ten hold about 8.3%. Study-wide results and caveats: Among thyroid clonotypes expanded above 0.001, most also appeared in blood.

Sequenced sample: peripheral blood or thyroid tissue (not recorded which). The clonotype was recovered from a woman younger than 35 with Graves' hyperthyroidism. V is TRBV6-4 and J is TRBJ2-2, with TRBD2 identical over 8 bases. The CDR3 spells CASSYNGGYGGDTGELFF. The CDR3 DNA follows: TGTGCCAGCAGTTACAATGGGGGTTACGGGGGGGACACCGGGGAGCTGTTTTTT.